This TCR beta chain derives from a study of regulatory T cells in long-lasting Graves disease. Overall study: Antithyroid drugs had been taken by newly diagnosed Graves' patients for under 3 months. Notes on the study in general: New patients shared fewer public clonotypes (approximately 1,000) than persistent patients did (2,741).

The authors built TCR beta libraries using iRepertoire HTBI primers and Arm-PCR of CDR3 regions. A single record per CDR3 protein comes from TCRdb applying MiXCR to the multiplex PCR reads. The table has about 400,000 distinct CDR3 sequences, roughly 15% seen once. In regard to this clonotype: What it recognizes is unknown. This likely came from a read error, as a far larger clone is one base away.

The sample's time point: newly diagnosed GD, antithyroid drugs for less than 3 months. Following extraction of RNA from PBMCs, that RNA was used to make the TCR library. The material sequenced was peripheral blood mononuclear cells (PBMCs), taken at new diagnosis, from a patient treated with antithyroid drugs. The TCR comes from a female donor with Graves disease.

The CDR3 coding sequence is TGTGCCAGCAGCCCTGGGACAAGGAGTCGTCGCTACACCTTC. It yields the protein CASSPGTRSRRYTF. The chain has TRBV12-3 or TRBV12-4 and TRBJ1-2, with D possibly matching TRBD1 (6 bases). V dropped 6 bases and J dropped 9 bases, with 20 bases sitting between them. The CDR3 is 14 amino acids.